This T cell receptor (beta chain) is from a study of cytomegalovirus exposure and HLA in healthy donors. The repertoire was sequenced with immunoSEQ multiplex PCR; TCRdb's copy has only in-frame clones and lacks some. The sample includes some 150,000 clones, about 90% seen only once; the top ten take roughly 6.5%. The donors were part of the validation cohort, which consisted of about 130 subjects and was separate from the first cohort of 666 subjects. Per germline, CDR1 SNHLY and CDR2 FYNNEI. The CDR3 is 13 residues long. V was pared by 5 bases and J by 10 bases, with 15 bases between. Findings and caveats of the study: First-cohort TCR clusters tended to co-occur in the 120 or so validation repertoires, a later analysis found. Cytomegalovirus-associated TCR beta chains were listed, numbering 150 to 200. Accounts indicate the classifier identified cytomegalovirus status with strong specificity and sensitivity.

A note on this clone: Its specificity is not known.

This rearrangement joins TRBV2 to TRBJ2-1, with D uncertain. Sequencing used PBMCs. The sequence was collected from a woman aged 25 to 45 in good health and CMV-seropositive. The CDR3 reads CASSIDPPREQFF. In nucleotides, the CDR3 is TGTGCCAGCAGTATTGACCCTCCCAGGGAGCAGTTCTTC. Variable domain in full (rest from reference TRBV2 and TRBJ2-1): EPEVTQTPSHQVTQMGQEVILRCVPISNHLYFYWYRQILGQKVEFLVSFYNNEISEKSEIFDDQFSVERPDGSNFTLKIRSTKLEDSAMYFCASSIDPPREQFFGPGTRLTVL.